This is a list of T cell receptor beta chains from one sample in a study of graft-versus-host responses after intestinal transplantation. Repertoires were generated with immunoSEQ multiplex PCR, while TCRdb's copy carries only in-frame clones and drops some. Of more than 50,000 clones in the sample, about nine tenths were seen once. The source material was ileum tissue, sampled approximately 370 days after transplant. These receptors originate from a human patient who received an intestinal transplant, so some T cells may come from the graft donor. The CDR3 runs from the conserved cysteine through the conserved F or W. The D gene is left open where the match is weak. Size values are once, few and many counts, or a class for expanded clones, and some rows have none.

D | J | V | size | DNA | CDR3
TRBD1 | TRBJ2-7 | TRBV4-1 | - | TGCGCCAGCAGAAGAGGGCTGTACGGCAGGGGGTCGAGGGAGCAGTACTTC | CASRRGLYGRGSREQYF
- | TRBJ1-5 | TRBV6-5 | - | TGTGCCAGCGGGCCCTTCAATCAGCCCCAGCATTTT | CASGPFNQPQHF
TRBD1 | TRBJ1-2 | TRBV6-1 | few | TGTGCCACCCGAAAAATGACAGGGGGCGAGTATGGCTACACCTTC | CATRKMTGGEYGYTF
TRBD1 | TRBJ2-5 | TRBV6-1 | - | TGTGCCAGCAGTGAATATGCGACAGGGGGCCGGGAGACCCAGTACTTC | CASSEYATGGRETQYF
- | TRBJ1-5 | TRBV11-3 | - | TGTGCCAGCAGCGCCGGGACGGTAAATCAGCCCCAGCATTTT | CASSAGTVNQPQHF
- | TRBJ1-6 | TRBV11-1 | - | TGTGCCAGCAGCTTAGCCCGGGGGCATGGCAATTCACCCCTCCACTTT | CASSLARGHGNSPLHF
- | TRBJ1-2 | TRBV5-4 | - | TGTGCCAGCAGCTTGGCCGTGGATGGGGGCTACACCTTC | CASSLAVDGGYTF
- | TRBJ2-1 | TRBV9 | - | TGTGCCAGCAGCGTAAAGCCGGACTACCCCAATGAGCAGTTCTTC | CASSVKPDYPNEQFF
- | TRBJ2-7 | TRBV5-1 | once | TGCGCCAGCAGCTTAGGGGCAGCCGGAGCCTACGAGCAGTACTTC | CASSLGAAGAYEQYF
- | TRBJ2-7 | TRBV25-1 | once | TGTGCCAGCAGTGATCCTCCCCCCTACGAGCAGTACTTC | CASSDPPPYEQYF
TRBD2 | TRBJ2-3 | TRBV4-2 | - | TGTGCCAGCAGCCAAGATTCCGGGGGGGCCCCAGATACGCAGTATTTT | CASSQDSGGAPDTQYF
- | TRBJ2-1 | TRBV2 | once | TGTGCCAGCAGTTACAGGGTAGTTTACAATGAGCAGTTCTTC | CASSYRVVYNEQFF
TRBD1 | TRBJ2-7 | TRBV13 | - | TGTGCCAGCAGCGTCCGGGACAGCTCCTACGAGCAGTACTTC | CASSVRDSSYEQYF
- | TRBJ2-1 | TRBV7-6 | - | TGTGCCAGCAGCCCAGGGACTGGTAACAATGAGCAGTTCTTC | CASSPGTGNNEQFF
TRBD2 | TRBJ2-1 | TRBV6-5 | - | TGTGCCAGCAACCGACTAGCGGGGAATAATGAGCAGTTCTTC | CASNRLAGNNEQFF
TRBD1 | TRBJ1-5 | TRBV5-6 | - | TGTGCCAGCAGCTTGGCCGGTGGGACAGGTAGAGTGGATCAGCCCCAGCATTTT | CASSLAGGTGRVDQPQHF
TRBD2 | TRBJ2-1 | TRBV29-1 | - | TGCAGCGTTGCTAGCGGGATAAAAAATGAGCAGTTCTTC | CSVASGIKNEQFF
- | TRBJ2-2 | TRBV5-1 | - | TGCGCCAGCAGCTTGGCCATGAGTAGCTCCAGGGAGCTGTTTTTT | CASSLAMSSSRELFF
TRBD1 | TRBJ2-2 | TRBV7-3 | once | TGTGCCAGCAGCTTCAGTTGGGACAGGGGGCGTGCGGACACCGGGGAGCTGTTTTTT | CASSFSWDRGRADTGELFF
- | TRBJ2-7 | TRBV28 | few | TGTGCCAGCAGTTCGGGGGCCGTGACCTACGAGCAGTACTTC | CASSSGAVTYEQYF
- | TRBJ1-2 | TRBV6-6 | - | TGTGCCAGCACCAGGCGGTCCTATGGCTACACCTTC | CASTRRSYGYTF
- | TRBJ2-5 | TRBV11-2 | - | TGTGCCAGCAGCTTCCGAGAGACCCAGTACTTC | CASSFRETQYF
- | TRBJ2-1 | TRBV18 | once | TGTGCCAGCTCACCCGGGAACTACAATGAGCAGTTCTTC | CASSPGNYNEQFF
TRBD1 | TRBJ1-2 | TRBV7-9 | - | TGTGCCAGCAGCTTAGCCCACAGACAGGGGGTGGCCTATGGCTACACCTTC | CASSLAHRQGVAYGYTF
TRBD1 | TRBJ2-3 | TRBV7-9 | - | TGTGCCAGCAGCCTGACAGGGGGCACAGATACGCAGTATTTT | CASSLTGGTDTQYF
TRBD1 | TRBJ1-2 | TRBV28 | once | TGTGCCAGCAGTCCGGACAGGGTAAAGGGCTACACCTTC | CASSPDRVKGYTF
TRBD1 | TRBJ2-7 | TRBV6-1 | - | TGTGCCAGCAGGACAGGGTCCTACGAGCAGTACTTC | CASRTGSYEQYF
- | TRBJ1-2 | TRBV5-6 | once | TGTGCCAGCAGCTTGGCTAGGGACATCCCACCGCGGGATGGCTACACCTTC | CASSLARDIPPRDGYTF
- | TRBJ2-1 | TRBV6-5 | - | TGTGCCACGGGCGGGCGGGCCGATAACAATGAGCAGTTCTTC | CATGGRADNNEQFF
- | TRBJ2-3 | TRBV10-2 | - | TGCGCCAGCAGTCGGGACAGCACAGATACGCAGTATTTT | CASSRDSTDTQYF
- | TRBJ2-1 | TRBV6-6 | - | TGTGCCAGCAGTTACTCTTCAGGGTGGGAGAATGAGCAGTTCTTC | CASSYSSGWENEQFF
TRBD1 | TRBJ2-1 | TRBV9 | - | TGTGCCAGCAGCGCAGGTAGCCAGGGGGCCTACAATGAGCAGTTCTTC | CASSAGSQGAYNEQFF
TRBD2 | TRBJ2-5 | TRBV6-1 | - | TGTGCCAGCAGTGAAGCGCGGACTAGCGGGGGGCGAAAAGAGACCCAGTACTTC | CASSEARTSGGRKETQYF
- | TRBJ2-7 | TRBV6-6 | - | TGTGCCACCAATCCAGGGTTCTCCTACGAGCAGTACTTC | CATNPGFSYEQYF
- | TRBJ2-7 | TRBV6-6 | - | TGTGCCAGCAGTTACCAGGGACCCCGGCAGCAGTACTTC | CASSYQGPRQQYF
TRBD2 | TRBJ2-7 | TRBV4-2 | once | TGTGCCAGCAGCCAAGAGCCTAGCGGGAGTTACGAGCAGTACTTC | CASSQEPSGSYEQYF
TRBD2 | TRBJ2-7 | TRBV15 | - | TGTGCCACGGCGGCCGGGACTAGCGCCTACGAGCAGTACTTC | CATAAGTSAYEQYF
TRBD2 | TRBJ2-5 | TRBV4-1 | - | TGCGCCAGCAGCTTAGCGGGGGGGCCCCCAGAGACCCAGTACTTC | CASSLAGGPPETQYF
TRBD2 | TRBJ2-7 | TRBV2 | - | TGTGCCAGCAGTGGACTAGCGGGCTACGAGCAGTACTTC | CASSGLAGYEQYF
TRBD2 | TRBJ2-3 | TRBV7-2 | - | TGTGCCAGCAGCTTACGGGCTAGCGGGGGAACGGATACGCAGTATTTT | CASSLRASGGTDTQYF
- | TRBJ2-1 | TRBV6-1 | - | TGTGCCAGCAGTGAATTCTCGACGGGCTTAGTCTCCTACAATGAGCAGTTCTTC | CASSEFSTGLVSYNEQFF
TRBD2 | TRBJ2-5 | TRBV6-5 | - | TGTGCCAGCAGTACTAGCGGGGGACCTCAAGAGACCCAGTACTTC | CASSTSGGPQETQYF
TRBD1 | TRBJ1-3 | TRBV5-1 | - | TGCGCCAGCAGCTCGAGAAGTCAGGGGGCAAGTGGAAACACCATATATTTT | CASSSRSQGASGNTIYF
- | TRBJ2-5 | TRBV29-1 | - | TGCAGCGTTGGGGTACAACAAGAGACCCAGTACTTC | CSVGVQQETQYF
TRBD1 | TRBJ1-2 | TRBV12-5 | once | TGTGCTAGTGGTTTCAACCTCCCGGGACAGGGGTTCCGGGGTAACTATGGCTACACCTTC | CASGFNLPGQGFRGNYGYTF
TRBD2 | TRBJ2-1 | TRBV6-1 | - | TGTGCCAGCAGTGAAGTAGCGGGCCTCGGTGAGCAGTTCTTC | CASSEVAGLGEQFF
- | TRBJ2-4 | TRBV5-7 | - | TGTGCCAGCAGCTTGCCAGGGAAGAACATTCAGTACTTC | CASSLPGKNIQYF
- | TRBJ2-2 | TRBV4-2 | - | TGTGCCAGCAGCCAAGCCTGGGGCACCGGGGAGCTGTTTTTT | CASSQAWGTGELFF
- | TRBJ1-2 | TRBV29-1 | - | TGCAGCGTTGAAGATTTTTTAGGATATGGCTACACCTTC | CSVEDFLGYGYTF
- | TRBJ2-3 | TRBV21-1 | - | TGTGCCAGCAGCAAAATGGCAGAAGTTGATACGCAGTATTTT | CASSKMAEVDTQYF
- | TRBJ2-3 | TRBV5-1 | - | TGCGCCAGCAGTTCTCGGCGGACTACAGATACGCAGTATTTT | CASSSRRTTDTQYF
TRBD2 | TRBJ2-7 | TRBV7-3 | - | TGTGCCAGCAGCTTCCTACGACTAGCGGGGGAAATCCACTCCTACGAGCAGTACTTC | CASSFLRLAGEIHSYEQYF
- | TRBJ2-7 | TRBV6-5 | - | TGTGCCAGCAGCCACACAGGTTCCTACGAGCAGTACTTC | CASSHTGSYEQYF
- | TRBJ2-5 | TRBV28 | - | TGTGCCAGCAGGGGAGACAGGGAGGAAGAGACCCAGTACTTC | CASRGDREEETQYF
- | TRBJ2-5 | TRBV6-1 | - | TGTGCCAGCAGTGAAATGGGAGAGGGAGAGACCCAGTACTTC | CASSEMGEGETQYF
- | TRBJ2-5 | TRBV27 | - | TGTGCCAGCAGTTTATCTCGGGGGCAAGAGACCCAGTACTTC | CASSLSRGQETQYF
- | TRBJ2-2 | TRBV19 | - | TGTGCCAGTAGTATACAGGGTGACACCGGGGAGCTGTTTTTT | CASSIQGDTGELFF
- | TRBJ2-2 | TRBV9 | - | TGTGCCAGTAGTGATGGGAGGGGACAGACGAACACCGGGGAGCTGTTTTTT | CASSDGRGQTNTGELFF
- | TRBJ2-5 | TRBV10-1 | - | TGCGCCAGCAGGGACTTAGGCGGGGAGACCCAGTACTTC | CASRDLGGETQYF